This T cell receptor beta chain emerged from a study of blood T cells in healthy people across ages. Trimming shortened V by 5 bases and J by 9 bases, and 20 bases separated the two germline ends. The germline V gene has CDR1 DFQATT and CDR2 SNEGSKA (reference sequence). This CDR3 region has 14 residues. Details on this clonotype: Its target is not known.

The donors, aged about 6 to 95, were healthy Caucasians from Russia. A minimum of 6 micrograms of total RNA was extracted per sample. General study points: As naive T cell percentage varied, TCR beta diversity correlated strongly with it.

Using a J-beta primer mix together with a sample-barcoded 5' primer, a second PCR was run for about 6 to 12 cycles. The study obtained at least 2.5 million CDR3-containing paired-end reads from every sample. TCRdb used MiXCR to reprocess the 5' RACE reads, holding one entry per CDR3 protein. The sample contains 910,000 or so distinct CDR3 sequences, roughly half of which appear only once. This sequence originates from a woman aged 60-75 years in good health. This chain uses TRBV20-1 with TRBJ2-1; D ambiguous. Sequenced input: blood. CDR3 residues: CSAGPNTRRREQFF. The CDR3 DNA reads as TGCAGTGCTGGGCCGAACACCCGTCGGCGTGAGCAGTTCTTC.